A selection of T cell receptor beta chains follows, all from one sample in a study of T-cell memory formation after mild COVID-19. TCRdb re-derived calls from the 5' RACE reads in MiXCR, one entry per CDR3 protein. The table has under 150,000 distinct CDR3 sequences, approximately 15% seen once; the top ten hold approximately 13%. The specimen sequenced was PBMCs or a T cell subset sorted from them (not recorded which). These receptor sequences come from an adult woman who had mild COVID-19 (a few samples of this study predate the infection). Cell type and time point are not known. Each CDR3 is given with its conserved first and last residue. A D gene is named only where the DNA matches it firmly. A row's size may be missing; if present it is once, few, many or a size class.

TRBV7-9,few,TRBJ2-7,TRBD1,TGTGCCAGCAGCTCCTCGGGACAGGGTTACTACGAGCAGTACTTC,CASSSSGQGYYEQYF
TRBV7-6,few,TRBJ2-1,-,TGTGCCAGCAGCTTAAACGGGGCCCAGGAGCAGTTCTTC,CASSLNGAQEQFF
TRBV21-1,-,TRBJ1-1,-,TGTGCCAGCAGCAAAGGCAGGGGAATGAACACTGAAGCTTTCTTT,CASSKGRGMNTEAFF
TRBV3-1,many,TRBJ2-5,-,TGTGCCAGCAGCCAGGGCTATCAAGAGACCCAGTACTTC,CASSQGYQETQYF
TRBV7-3,-,TRBJ2-5,-,TGTGCCAGCAGCTTGGGGGGCACAGAGACCCAGTACTTC,CASSLGGTETQYF
TRBV7-8,-,TRBJ2-2,-,TGTGCCAGCAGCTCAGCCCGGCTCACCGGGGAGCTGTTTTTT,CASSSARLTGELFF
TRBV5-1,-,TRBJ2-2,TRBD2,TGCGCCAGCAGCTTATCCCCGGGACTAGCTGGGACCGGGGAGCTGTTTTTT,CASSLSPGLAGTGELFF
TRBV18,few,TRBJ1-4,-,TGTGCCAGCTCACCGCCGGGGGCGAGTGAAAAACTGTTTTTT,CASSPPGASEKLFF
TRBV7-6,few,TRBJ1-6,TRBD1,TGTGCCAGCAGCTTAGGAAGAGGACAGGGGGATAATTCACCCCTCCACTTT,CASSLGRGQGDNSPLHF
TRBV7-9,-,TRBJ2-2,-,TGTGCCAGCAGTTTGGAGAGCTATTCGAACACCGGGGAGCTGTTTTTT,CASSLESYSNTGELFF